These 21 T cell receptor beta chains were sequenced from one sample in a study of T cells in localized non-small cell lung cancer. The protocol was immunoSEQ multiplex PCR, while the TCRdb copy is restricted to in-frame clones and leaves out a portion. In the table there are about 25,000 clones, about 90% of which are singletons. Material: peripheral blood, obtained before any cancer treatment. The source of these receptors is a woman aged 35-75 years with stage I lung adenocarcinoma.

This clone was observed a handful of times. The V gene is TRBV5-1, the J gene TRBJ1-1; D is perhaps TRBD1 (5 bases). CDR3 length: 16 residues. V gave up 5 bases and J gave up 6 bases, with 23 bases separating them. Germline V gene data show CDR1 as SGHRS and CDR2 as YFSETQ. The CDR3 reads CASSSFPPQGWAEAFF. The CDR3 DNA sequence: TGCGCCAGCAGTTCTTTCCCGCCTCAGGGCTGGGCTGAAGCTTTCTTT.

The chain is built from TRBV7-9 and TRBJ2-7, with TRBD1 matching 9 bases. The germline V gene encodes CDR1 SEHNR and CDR2 FQNEAQ (reference sequence). The J segment lost 5 bases and the V segment lost 1 base, leaving 9 bases of the junction unmatched. CDR3 length: 16 residues. This chain's CDR3 is CASSLGGWDRADEQYF. The DNA for the CDR3 is TGTGCCAGCAGCTTAGGGGGGTGGGACAGGGCCGACGAGCAGTACTTC.

CDR3 bases: TGTGCCAGCAGCTTAGGTCAGAGCAGGGGACAGAGGAGGGGAAACACCATATATTTT. It specifies CASSLGQSRGQRRGNTIYF. J is TRBJ1-3 and V is TRBV7-2, with 7 positions matching TRBD1. Germline loops: CDR1 SGHTA, CDR2 FQGNSA. The CDR3 runs to 19 residues. Trimming removed 1 base from V and 4 bases from J; junction bases left unmatched: 16.

The chain uses TRBV5-5 and TRBJ2-7; unclear D gene. The CDR3 extends over 13 amino acids. Germline V lookup: CDR1 SGHKS, CDR2 YYEKEE (reference sequence). V lost 3 bases, J lost 3 bases, and 10 bases lay in between. The CDR3 nucleotides read TGTGCCAGCAGCTATGACCGCTACTACGAGCAGTACTTC. Translation: CASSYDRYYEQYF.

The chain joins TRBV28 to TRBJ2-2; D unclear. Deletions cut 6 bases from V and 6 bases from J, with 17 bases between. CDR1 and CDR2 (germline): MDHEN, SYDVKM. The length of the CDR3 is 15 residues. In DNA form, the CDR3 reads TGTGCCAGCAGCCACCAAATTGGACGCTCCGGGGAGCTGTTTTTT. Its translation: CASSHQIGRSGELFF.

The rearrangement uses TRBV9 and TRBJ2-1; possibly TRBD1 or TRBD2 for D (6 bases each). The CDR3 runs to 14 residues. The ends were cut back, 4 bases at V and 2 bases at J, with 10 bases in the middle. Germline V gene sequence: CDR1 SGDLS, CDR2 YYNGEE. CDR3 nucleotides: TGTGCCAGCAGCCTAGGGGGGACCTACAATGAGCAGTTCTTC. Translating gives CASSLGGTYNEQFF. Supplemented by reference TRBV9 and TRBJ2-1, the full variable domain reads DSGVTQTPKHLITATGQRVTLRCSPRSGDLSVYWYQQSLDQGLQFLIQYYNGEERAKGNILERFSAQQFPDLHSELNLSSLELGDSALYFCASSLGGTYNEQFFGPGTRLTVL.

This rearrangement joins TRBV18 to TRBJ2-1, with 10 bases fitting TRBD2. The length of the CDR3 is 15 residues. CDR1 is KGHSH and CDR2 is LQKENI in the germline V gene. J was trimmed by 7 bases and V by 3 bases; bases with no gene match: 6. The CDR3 coding sequence is TGTGCCAGCTCACCGTCTAGCGGGAGAGGTAATGAGCAGTTCTTC. Translated: CASSPSSGRGNEQFF.

The chain links TRBV10-3 to TRBJ2-5; D is perhaps TRBD1 (6 bases). The length of the CDR3 is 14 residues. CDR1 is ENHRY and CDR2 is SYGVKD in the germline V gene. Between the trimmed V and J ends, which lost 0 bases and 3 bases, there was a span of 8 bases. DNA of the CDR3: TGTGCCATCAGTGAGTCGGCAGGGGAAGAGACCCAGTACTTC. It is translated as CAISESAGEETQYF.

The chain carries TRBV28 and TRBJ2-7; D is undetermined. Germline assignment: CDR1 MDHEN and CDR2 SYDVKM. Deletions cut 3 bases from V and 7 bases from J, with 7 bases between. CDR3 size: 11 residues. CDR3 DNA: TGTGCCAGCAGTTTTGCACGGGAGCAGTACTTC. It codes for CASSFAREQYF.

A single count supports this clone. This chain links TRBV11-1 with TRBJ2-7; the D gene is possibly TRBD2 (5 bases). The V and J ends lost 5 bases and 5 bases respectively, with 16 bases between them. Per germline, CDR1 SGHAT and CDR2 FQDESV (reference sequence). This CDR3 region has 14 residues. The CDR3 nucleotides are TGTGCCAGCAGCCCCCTGGGAGCGATCAACGAGCAGTACTTC. Translated: CASSPLGAINEQYF.

This sequence joins TRBV25-1 and TRBJ1-2, with TRBD1 as a possible D gene (5 bases). The V gene lost 2 bases and the J gene lost 6 bases, with 10 bases spanning the gap. This CDR3 is built from 13 residues. Germline-derived CDR1 and CDR2 are MGHDK and SYGVNS. In DNA form, the CDR3 reads TGTGCCAGCAGTGAACAGGGACCCGATGGCTACACCTTC. This sequence encodes CASSEQGPDGYTF.

This clone was seen once. The rearrangement uses TRBV5-1 and TRBJ2-5; no definite D call. Between the trimmed V and J ends, which lost 5 bases and 2 bases, there was a span of 10 bases. The V gene's germline CDR1 is SGHRS and CDR2 YFSETQ. CDR3 length: 13 residues. The chain's CDR3 is CASRTIRQETQYF. CDR3 nucleotide sequence: TGCGCCAGCAGGACGATAAGGCAAGAGACCCAGTACTTC.

The gene calls are TRBV5-4 and TRBJ2-7, with 10 bases lining up with TRBD2. Germline-derived CDR1 and CDR2 are SGHNT and YYREEE (reference sequence). The CDR3 totals 16 residues. J lost 3 bases, V lost 0 bases, and 6 bases had no gene match. The CDR3 bases are TGTGCCAGCAGCTTGGATAGGTCTAGCGGGGGCTACGAGCAGTACTTC. This translates into CASSLDRSSGGYEQYF.

This chain links TRBV6-5 with TRBJ2-6, with D possibly being TRBD2 (5 bases). CDR3 size: 15 residues. The germline CDR1 and CDR2 sequences are MNHEY and SVGAGI. V was shortened by 2 bases and J by 5 bases, with 10 bases between the two germline ends. Here the CDR3 reads CASSYGGSRANVLTF. The CDR3 coding sequence is TGTGCCAGCAGTTACGGAGGATCAAGGGCCAACGTCCTGACTTTC.

The V and J genes are TRBV13 and TRBJ2-1; D may be TRBD2 (6 bases). V was pared by 5 bases and J by 5 bases, with 22 bases between. The CDR3 has 17 amino acids. Germline V gene sequence: CDR1 PRHDT, CDR2 FYEKMQ (reference sequence). In nucleotides, the CDR3 is TGTGCCAGCAGCCCCCGAAAGGCTAGCGCAGAAAACAATGAGCAGTTCTTC. Protein product: CASSPRKASAENNEQFF.

J is TRBJ1-1 and V is TRBV14, with D unresolved. Per the germline V gene, CDR1 is SGHDN and CDR2 is FVKESK. The ends were cut back, 0 bases at V and 4 bases at J, with 6 bases in the middle. This CDR3 region has 13 residues. This chain's CDR3 is CASSQDRSTEAFF. In nucleotides, the CDR3 is TGTGCCAGCAGCCAAGATAGGAGCACTGAAGCTTTCTTT. The full variable domain, rest sourced from reference TRBV14 and TRBJ1-1, is EAGVTQFPSHSVIEKGQTVTLRCDPISGHDNLYWYRRVMGKEIKFLLHFVKESKQDESGMPNNRFLAERTGGTYSTLKVQPAELEDSGVYFCASSQDRSTEAFFGQGTRLTVV.

The chain links TRBV5-1 to TRBJ2-1; 11 bases are shared with TRBD1. Germline trimming cut 4 bases from V and 7 bases from J; bases unmatched to any gene: 7. Germline V lookup: CDR1 SGHRS, CDR2 YFSETQ. This CDR3 spans 15 amino acids. In DNA, the CDR3 is TGCGCCAGCAGCAACCGGGACAGGGGGAGTAATGAGCAGTTCTTC. Translating it yields CASSNRDRGSNEQFF.

The rearrangement uses TRBV2 and TRBJ1-1; no reliable D call. V gave up 6 bases and J gave up 1 base, with 0 bases separating them. The CDR3 runs 10 residues. Germline CDR1 SNHLY, CDR2 FYNNEI. Written as DNA, the CDR3 is TGTGCCAGCAGGAACACTGAAGCTTTCTTT. The encoded protein is CASRNTEAFF.

V is TRBV7-3 and J is TRBJ2-3, with D possibly being TRBD1 (5 bases). The CDR3 loop spans 14 amino acids. CDR1 and CDR2 from the germline V gene are SGHTA and FQGTGA. Deletions cut 1 base from V and 8 bases from J, with 13 bases between. CDR3 in amino acids: CASSLNRLQGTQYF. CDR3 DNA sequence: TGTGCCAGCAGCTTAAACAGGCTCCAGGGTACGCAGTATTTT.

CDR3 sequence reads: CASSLVPGSTDTQYF. The CDR3 nucleotides read TGCGCCAGCAGCTTGGTTCCAGGAAGCACAGATACGCAGTATTTT. The V call is TRBV5-1, the J call TRBJ2-3; D is unresolved. With 0 bases removed from V and 0 bases from J, the gap between germline ends came to 8 bases. CDR3 length equals 15 residues. Per the germline V gene, CDR1 is SGHRS and CDR2 is YFSETQ.

The V gene is TRBV5-1, the J gene TRBJ2-1; 8 bases line up with TRBD2. The germline V gene encodes CDR1 SGHRS and CDR2 YFSETQ. The CDR3 is 15 amino acids. With V trimmed by 5 bases and J by 6 bases, 10 bases remained unmatched. The CDR3, as DNA: TGCGCCAGCAGTTATCTAGCGGGCGAAGGCAATGAGCAGTTCTTC. Its translation is CASSYLAGEGNEQFF.